This T cell receptor beta chain was obtained from a study of blood T cell repertoires in COVID-19. Study background: PBMCs, B-cell-depleted T cells, or T cells were the source of the cDNA or gDNA that made up the material.

Germline V gene sequence: CDR1 LNHDA, CDR2 SQIVND (reference sequence). With 6 bases removed from V and 2 bases from J, the gap between germline ends came to 16 bases. The CDR3 contains 15 residues. Enrolment of Seattle patients took place during active infection, and they were followed longitudinally. In the source study's methods: Nucleated cell number was recorded as an estimate derived from reference gene primer amplification. Clones were read by immunoSEQ multiplex PCR, and TCRdb kept only the in-frame ones, dropping some. The DNA gave D and trimming, while V, J and clone size come from that table. The sample lists around 400,000 clones, 80% to 90% occurring once.

The receptor's source is a woman in her sixties or seventies with COVID-19, enrolled during active disease. Material: peripheral blood. The chain links TRBV19 to TRBJ1-1; maybe TRBD1 (6 bases). The CDR3 sequence is CASSRPGGANTEAFF. In nucleotides, the CDR3 is TGTGCCAGTAGCCGCCCCGGGGGGGCCAACACTGAAGCTTTCTTT.